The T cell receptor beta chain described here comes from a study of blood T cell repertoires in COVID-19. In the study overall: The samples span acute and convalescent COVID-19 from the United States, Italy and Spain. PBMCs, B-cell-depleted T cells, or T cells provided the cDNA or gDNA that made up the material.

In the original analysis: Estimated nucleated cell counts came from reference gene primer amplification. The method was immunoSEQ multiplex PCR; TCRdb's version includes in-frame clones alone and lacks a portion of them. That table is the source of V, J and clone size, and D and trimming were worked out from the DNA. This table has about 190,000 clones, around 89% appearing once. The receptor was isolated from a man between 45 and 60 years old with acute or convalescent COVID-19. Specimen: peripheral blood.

The CDR3 DNA reads as TGTGCCAGTATATCCGGGACATCGAACACTGAAGCTTTCTTT. This gives the protein CASISGTSNTEAFF. J is TRBJ1-1 and V is TRBV28; D might be TRBD1 (6 bases). This CDR3 is 14 amino acids long. Trimming stripped 9 bases from V and 1 base from J, with 15 bases between. Germline V gene lookup returns CDR1 MDHEN and CDR2 SYDVKM.